This TCR beta chain originates from a study of blood T cell repertoires in COVID-19. Study-level information: Samples representing acute and convalescent COVID-19 were sourced from the United States, Italy and Spain. Sources were T cells, B-cell-depleted T cells, or PBMCs; the material itself was cDNA or gDNA.

Source study methods: Reference gene primer amplification gave nucleated cell count estimates. Data came from immunoSEQ multiplex PCR; TCRdb stores just in-frame clones and leaves some out. V and J calls and clone size are copied from that table; D and trimming were computed from the DNA. The sample consists of roughly 18,000 clones, around 83% of them appearing once. This sequence originates from a man in his 70s with acute or convalescent COVID-19. The material sequenced was peripheral blood.

The CDR3 bases are TGCAGTGCGAGAAAGGGACTAGCGGGATCGTACGAGCAGTACTTC. Amino acid sequence: CSARKGLAGSYEQYF. The V and J genes are TRBV29-1 and TRBJ2-7, with TRBD2 matching over 13 bases. Germline CDR1 is SQVTM and CDR2 is ANQGSEA. The CDR3 is made up of 15 amino acids.